This T cell receptor beta chain came from a study of Ad26.COV2.S vaccination and SARS-CoV-2 variants. Trimming left V 1 base short and J 5 bases short, with 12 bases between. The germline V gene encodes CDR1 SGHTS and CDR2 YDEGEE. CDR3 length equals 14 residues. Study-wide points: Vaccinees displayed broader spike-specific TCR repertoires than placebo recipients. Substantial breadth was reported for post-vaccination spike-specific CD8+ and CD4+ T cells. TCR breadth and depth analyses may have underestimated total T cell responses. Whether participants received vaccine or placebo, their non-spike TCR breadth was similar.

Measured with immunoSEQ multiplex PCR; TCRdb has only the in-frame clones, and not every one. The sample yields just over 350,000 clones, 90% to 95% seen once. About this clone itself: Its target is not known.

The chain links TRBV5-8 to TRBJ2-5, with D maybe TRBD1 (6 bases). This specimen consisted of peripheral blood, obtained after recovery from COVID-19. This sequence was found in a human donor who had recovered from COVID-19. The CDR3 sequence: CASSLSRRGETQYF. The CDR3 region has the DNA TGTGCCAGCAGCTTGTCCCGCAGGGGTGAGACCCAGTACTTC.